The 27 T cell receptor beta chains below all came from one sample that was sequenced in a study of blood T cell repertoires in COVID-19. Profiling relied on immunoSEQ multiplex PCR, and the TCRdb table lists in-frame clones only, not all of them. The sample records about 100,000 clones, around four fifths being singletons. The source material was peripheral blood. These receptors all come from a man aged 50 or older with active or convalescent COVID-19.

The chain carries TRBV30 and TRBJ1-2; D is unresolved. Trimming took 0 bases from V and 4 from J, leaving 6 bases between them. The germline V gene has CDR1 GTSNPN and CDR2 SVGIG (reference sequence). CDR3 length equals 12 residues. The CDR3 coding sequence is TGTGCCTGGAGTGTACTTGGCTATGGCTACACCTTC. This encodes CAWSVLGYGYTF. The entire variable domain, with the rest obtained from reference TRBV30 and TRBJ1-2, is as follows: SQTIHQWPATLVQPVGSPLSLECTVEGTSNPNLYWYRQAAGRGLQLLFYSVGIGQISSEVPQNLSASRPQDRQFILSSKKLLLSDSGFYLCAWSVLGYGYTFGSGTRLTVV.

CDR3 sequence reads: CASSELAATLYEQYF. The CDR3 coding sequence is TGTGCCAGCAGTGAACTAGCGGCTACCCTCTACGAGCAGTACTTC. V usage is TRBV6-1 and J usage is TRBJ2-7; 7 bases fit TRBD2. From germline, CDR1 is MNHNS and CDR2 SASEGT. V lost 2 bases and J lost 3; bases outside the gene matches: 7. The CDR3 covers 15 residues.

This sequence joins TRBV27 and TRBJ1-6; 7 bases are a match to TRBD1. Germline CDR1 is MNHEY and CDR2 is SMNVEV (reference sequence). This CDR3 region has 15 residues. The J segment lost 10 bases and the V segment lost 4 bases, leaving 10 bases of the junction unmatched. DNA of the CDR3: TGTGCCAGCAGTTCTTCCCGACAGGGACAATCACCCCTCCACTTT. It encodes CASSSSRQGQSPLHF.

V is TRBV11-3 and J is TRBJ2-1, with TRBD2 as a possible D gene (5 bases). Trimming left V 1 base short and J 6 bases short, with 16 bases between. The CDR3 spans 16 residues. CDR1 and CDR2 from the germline V gene are SGHNT and YENEEA. Here the CDR3 DNA reads TGTGCCAGCAGCTTAGCTGGCGGCGCACGGGGCAATGAGCAGTTCTTC. This codes for CASSLAGGARGNEQFF. Full variable domain (outside the CDR3, taken from reference TRBV11-3 and TRBJ2-1): EAGVVQSPRYKIIEKKQPVAFWCNPISGHNTLYWYLQNLGQGPELLIRYENEEAVDDSQLPKDRFSAERLKGVDSTLKIQPAELGDSAVYLCASSLAGGARGNEQFFGPGTRLTVL.

This rearrangement joins TRBV7-9 to TRBJ2-7, with D perhaps matching TRBD1 (6 bases). The CDR3 has 14 residues. V was clipped by 4 bases and J by 2 bases, with 12 bases between them. CDR1 is SEHNR and CDR2 is FQNEAQ in the germline V gene (reference sequence). CDR3 nucleotide sequence: TGTGCCAGCAGCTCGACAGGAACGACCTACGAGCAGTACTTC. This encodes CASSSTGTTYEQYF.

This clone was detected a few times. V and J are TRBV7-3 and TRBJ2-7; 10 nucleotides line up with TRBD1. The CDR3 is 14 residues long. With V trimmed by 5 bases and J by 1 base, 2 bases remained unmatched. Germline CDR1 reads SGHTA; CDR2 reads FQGTGA. CDR3 region: CASSVGQGSYEQYF. The CDR3 coding sequence is TGTGCCAGCAGCGTGGGACAGGGGTCCTACGAGCAGTACTTC.

The gene calls are TRBV5-8 and TRBJ1-2; tentatively, D is TRBD1 (5 bases). Germline CDR1 SGHTS, CDR2 YDEGEE. Trimming pared 6 bases from V and 2 bases from J, leaving 17 bases between. The CDR3 length is 15 residues. This CDR3 reads CASTKGWGANYGYTF. CDR3 coding DNA: TGTGCCAGCACCAAAGGCTGGGGCGCCAACTATGGCTACACCTTC. The full variable domain, its missing parts supplied by reference TRBV5-8 and TRBJ1-2, is EAGVTQSPTHLIKTRGQQATLRCSPISGHTSVYWYQQALGLGLQFLLWYDEGEERNRGNFPPRFSGRQFPNYSSELNVNALELEDSALYLCASTKGWGANYGYTFGSGTRLTVV.

V and J are TRBV5-4 and TRBJ2-7, with 9 bases identical to TRBD1. Germline values: CDR1 SGHNT, CDR2 YYREEE (reference sequence). CDR3 length: 15 residues. The V and J ends lost 4 bases and 4 bases, in that order; junction bases with no gene match: 9. CDR3 sequence (DNA): TGTGCCAGCAGCCTGGGGGGGACAGGGAATTACGAGCAGTACTTC. It encodes CASSLGGTGNYEQYF. Based on the CDR3 plus reference TRBV5-4 and TRBJ2-7, the full variable domain is ETGVTQSPTHLIKTRGQQVTLRCSSQSGHNTVSWYQQALGQGPQFIFQYYREEENGRGNFPPRFSGLQFPNYSSELNVNALELDDSALYLCASSLGGTGNYEQYFGPGTRLTVT.

The table lists this clone with a count of one. This sequence joins TRBV27 and TRBJ2-2, with TRBD1 matching 7 bases. With V trimmed by 5 bases and J by 6 bases, 3 bases remained unmatched. The germline V gene encodes CDR1 MNHEY and CDR2 SMNVEV (reference sequence). The CDR3 is 13 amino acids. CDR3 residues: CASSSQGAGELFF. The CDR3 DNA reads TGTGCCAGCAGTAGCCAGGGGGCCGGGGAGCTGTTTTTT.

The chain employs TRBV28 and TRBJ2-7; 9 bases map to TRBD2. CDR1 MDHEN and CDR2 SYDVKM come from the germline V gene. The V segment lost 4 bases and the J segment 2 bases; nucleotides outside the gene matches: 3. The CDR3 consists of 14 residues. CDR3 sequence (DNA): TGTGCCAGCAGTTCTATAGCGGGAGCCTACGAGCAGTACTTC. Its protein is CASSSIAGAYEQYF.

V is TRBV15 and J is TRBJ1-1; maybe TRBD1 (6 bases). The CDR3 loop spans 14 amino acids. CDR1 LNHNV and CDR2 YYDKDF come from the germline V gene (reference sequence). Trimming shortened V by 6 bases and J by 1 base, and 12 bases separated the two germline ends. The CDR3 DNA is TGTGCCACCAGTACCGACAGGACGAACACTGAAGCTTTCTTT. Translating gives CATSTDRTNTEAFF.

This rearrangement joins TRBV7-9 to TRBJ2-4, with D perhaps TRBD1 (6 bases). V lost 4 bases and J lost 6, with 13 bases in between. The CDR3 sequence is 14 residues long. The germline gives CDR1 SEHNR, CDR2 FQNEAQ (reference sequence). In DNA form, the CDR3 reads TGTGCCAGCAGCTCAGGGGTTGGAGGAAACATTCAGTACTTC. It yields the protein CASSSGVGGNIQYF. The variable domain in full, with the rest retrieved from reference TRBV7-9 and TRBJ2-4, is DTGVSQNPRHKITKRGQNVTFRCDPISEHNRLYWYRQTLGQGPEFLTYFQNEAQLEKSRLLSDRFSAERPKGSFSTLEIQRTEQGDSAMYLCASSSGVGGNIQYFGAGTRLSVL.

The V and J genes are TRBV5-4 and TRBJ2-1; the match to TRBD1 covers 7 bases. The CDR3 is 16 residues long. Trimming cost V 4 bases and J 0 bases; bases outside gene matches: 7. The germline V gene has CDR1 SGHNT and CDR2 YYREEE (reference sequence). Here the CDR3 reads CASSPGTAFSYNEQFF. The CDR3 DNA sequence: TGTGCCAGCAGCCCGGGGACAGCCTTCTCCTACAATGAGCAGTTCTTC.

This clone was detected only once. The V gene is TRBV11-1, the J gene TRBJ2-2; 7 nucleotides line up with TRBD1. V was pared by 8 bases and J by 4 bases, with 10 bases of the junction left unmatched. The CDR3 runs 15 residues. Germline CDR1 SGHAT, CDR2 FQDESV (reference sequence). CDR3 residues: CASGHNQGVTGELFF. CDR3 coding DNA: TGTGCCAGCGGACATAATCAGGGGGTCACCGGGGAGCTGTTTTTT.

Only a few counts were recorded for this clone. The CDR3: CASSPGQRIYEQYF. DNA for the CDR3: TGTGCCAGCAGCCCCGGACAGCGCATCTACGAGCAGTACTTC. This sequence joins TRBV5-4 and TRBJ2-7; D is possibly TRBD1 (6 bases). Germline V lookup: CDR1 SGHNT, CDR2 YYREEE (reference sequence). The length of the CDR3 is 14 residues. The V gene lost 4 bases and the J gene lost 3 bases, with 14 bases spanning the gap.

This clone has just one count. The chain has TRBV9 and TRBJ2-1; tentative D call: TRBD1 (5 bases). The V gene lost 6 bases and the J gene lost 0 bases, with 13 bases spanning the gap. Germline V lookup: CDR1 SGDLS, CDR2 YYNGEE. This CDR3 spans 15 amino acids. The CDR3 loop is CASNAGSSSYNEQFF. In nucleotides, the CDR3 is TGTGCCAGCAACGCAGGGTCTAGCTCCTACAATGAGCAGTTCTTC.

This clone was seen just once. V usage is TRBV9 and J usage is TRBJ1-3; D may be TRBD1 (5 bases). V gave up 1 base and J gave up 4 bases, with 15 bases separating them. Germline CDR1 is SGDLS and CDR2 is YYNGEE. The CDR3 sequence is 16 residues long. CDR3 sequence reads: CASSVNSGYSGNTIYF. The CDR3, as DNA: TGTGCCAGCAGCGTAAACTCAGGGTATTCGGGAAACACCATATATTTT.

The V and J genes are TRBV19 and TRBJ2-3; 8 bases match TRBD1. This CDR3 spans 12 amino acids. Germline CDR1 LNHDA, CDR2 SQIVND (reference sequence). The CDR3 bases are TGTGGCGACAGGGGTGCCACAGATACGCAGTATTTT. Its protein is CGDRGATDTQYF.

The V call is TRBV5-4, the J call TRBJ1-6; 10 bases agree with TRBD1. The germline CDR1 and CDR2 sequences are SGHNT and YYREEE (reference sequence). This CDR3 spans 14 amino acids. The ends lost 5 bases at V and 7 bases at J; junction bases unmatched: 3. This chain's CDR3 is CASRPTGGNSPLHF. CDR3 sequence (DNA): TGTGCCAGCAGGCCGACAGGGGGCAATTCACCCCTCCACTTT.

The chain combines TRBV3-1 (or the pseudogene TRBV3-2) with TRBJ2-1, with D possibly being TRBD2 (5 bases). Germline lookup yields CDR1 LGHDT and CDR2 YNNKEL (reference sequence). CDR3 size: 13 residues. V lost 3 bases, J lost 9 bases, and 12 bases lay in between. CDR3 sequence: CASSQTTAPEQFF. Here the CDR3 DNA reads TGTGCCAGCAGCCAGACTACAGCCCCTGAGCAGTTCTTC.

The V gene is TRBV27, the J gene TRBJ2-3; TRBD2 matches at 9 bases. The CDR3 consists of 17 residues. Trimming removed 5 bases from V and 0 bases from J; junction bases left unmatched: 9. Germline loops: CDR1 MNHEY, CDR2 SMNVEV (reference sequence). The CDR3 spells CASSPRAGGPSTDTQYF. For the CDR3, the DNA is TGTGCCAGCAGTCCACGGGCGGGAGGGCCTAGCACAGATACGCAGTATTTT.

The V and J genes are TRBV6-1 and TRBJ1-2; D is undetermined. The CDR3 length is 16 residues. CDR1 and CDR2 (germline): MNHNS, SASEGT. V was cut by 2 bases and J by 1 base, with 14 bases left in between. CDR3 residues: CASSESQLNYNYGYTF. The DNA of the CDR3 is TGTGCCAGCAGTGAATCACAGCTCAATTATAACTATGGCTACACCTTC.

The chain joins TRBV6-6 to TRBJ2-2, with D possibly TRBD2 on 7 matching bases. Germline V gene lookup returns CDR1 MNHNY and CDR2 SVGAGI (reference sequence). The CDR3 totals 15 residues. V dropped 4 bases and J dropped 5 bases, with 14 bases sitting between them. The CDR3 sequence is CASSSRGGGTGELFF. The CDR3 nucleotides are TGTGCCAGCAGTTCCCGGGGAGGGGGAACCGGGGAGCTGTTTTTT.

In this sample, this clone turned up a few times. The chain combines TRBV6-6 with TRBJ1-2; TRBD1 is a possible D gene (5 bases). Per germline, CDR1 MNHNY and CDR2 SVGAGI (reference sequence). V shed 7 bases and J shed 6 bases, with 15 bases lying between them. The CDR3 length is 13 residues. The CDR3 loop is CASKLGGEDGYTF. The CDR3 DNA reads as TGTGCCAGCAAGCTCGGGGGGGAAGATGGCTACACCTTC.

This rearrangement joins TRBV30 to TRBJ1-1, with D perhaps matching TRBD1 (5 bases). V was trimmed by 5 bases and J by 4 bases, leaving 14 bases between them. The CDR3 spans 13 residues. Germline V gives CDR1 GTSNPN, CDR2 SVGIG (reference sequence). The CDR3, as DNA: TGTGCCTGGGGAGAGGGGTTGAGCACTGAAGCTTTCTTT. Its protein product is CAWGEGLSTEAFF.

The gene calls are TRBV9 and TRBJ1-3; possible D gene TRBD1, 6 bases. Germline lookup yields CDR1 SGDLS and CDR2 YYNGEE. The CDR3 runs 15 residues. V was trimmed by 4 bases and J by 0 bases, leaving 11 bases between them. CDR3 sequence reads: CASSSGTPSGNTIYF. The CDR3 DNA is TGTGCCAGCAGCTCCGGGACACCCTCTGGAAACACCATATATTTT. Together with reference TRBV9 and TRBJ1-3, the CDR3 gives the full variable domain: DSGVTQTPKHLITATGQRVTLRCSPRSGDLSVYWYQQSLDQGLQFLIQYYNGEERAKGNILERFSAQQFPDLHSELNLSSLELGDSALYFCASSSGTPSGNTIYFGEGSWLTVV.

The chain couples TRBV6-5 to TRBJ2-3, with no clear D. Germline V gene sequence: CDR1 MNHEY, CDR2 SVGAGI. CDR3 length equals 14 residues. Deletions cut 5 bases from V and 2 bases from J, with 11 bases between. The CDR3 reads CASSSTGYTDTQYF. The DNA of the CDR3 is TGTGCCAGCAGTAGCACTGGTTACACAGATACGCAGTATTTT.